This T cell receptor (beta chain) derives from a study of blood T cell repertoires in COVID-19. The overall study: Samples taken during acute and convalescent COVID-19 were collected in the United States, Italy and Spain. PBMCs, B-cell-depleted T cells, or T cells were the source of the cDNA or gDNA that made up the material.

As originally analysed: Amplifying reference gene primers gave estimates of nucleated cell counts. The repertoire was sequenced with immunoSEQ multiplex PCR; TCRdb's copy has only in-frame clones and lacks some. Clonal size and the V and J genes are those of that table, whereas D and trimming came from the DNA. The data contain about 59,000 clones, over 75% of them singletons. The germline V and J ends were trimmed by 3 bases and 11 bases, with 8 bases remaining between them. Germline-derived CDR1 and CDR2 are MNHEY and SMNVEV (reference sequence). This CDR3 has 12 residues. The rearrangement uses TRBV27 and TRBJ1-6; the D gene is possibly TRBD1 (6 bases). Sample: peripheral blood. This TCR derives from a human donor in a cohort sampled during active COVID-19. The CDR3 here is CASSFQGTPLHF. The CDR3, as DNA: TGTGCCAGCAGTTTTCAGGGGACACCCCTCCACTTT.